What follows is one T cell receptor beta chain and its context. The data belong to a study of T cell responses to AZD1222 COVID-19 vaccine. The repertoire was sequenced with immunoSEQ multiplex PCR; TCRdb's copy has only in-frame clones and lacks some. The profile covers some 120,000 clones, with about 93% appearing a single time and roughly 0.96% taken by the ten largest. Looked up from germline, CDR1 is SGHRS and CDR2 is YFSETQ. CDR3 length: 13 amino acids. The V end lost 1 base, the J end lost 5 bases, and 6 bases lay between the germline ends. This TCR came from an adult in good health. The chain has TRBV5-1 and TRBJ2-2, with D perhaps being TRBD1 or TRBD2 (5 bases each). The sequencing here drew on peripheral blood, taken on day 0 of AZD1222 vaccination. The CDR3 DNA reads TGCGCCAGCAGCTTGTGGGGGACCGGGGAGCTGTTTTTT. It yields the protein CASSLWGTGELFF. Full variable domain (rest looked up from reference TRBV5-1 and TRBJ2-2): KAGVTQTPRYLIKTRGQQVTLSCSPISGHRSVSWYQQTPGQGLQFLFEYFSETQRNKGNFPGRFSGRQFSNSRSEMNVSTLELGDSALYLCASSLWGTGELFFGEGSRLTVL.